One sample yielded the 2 T cell receptor beta chains listed below, sequenced in a study of post-analysis software for immune sequencing data (dated by TCRdb to between 2015 and 2017). What the authors observed across the whole study: Patients showed significantly higher frequencies than controls for five TRBV segments, among them TRBV5-6, TRBV5-1 and TRBV20-1.

Their recognized antigens are unknown. The library was prepared using PCR. For sequencing, an Illumina HiSeq 2500 was employed. To reduce PCR and sequencing biases, unique molecular identifiers were built into the TCR beta cDNA libraries. The raw public data were reprocessed by TCRdb itself: fastp quality trimming at Q25, MiXCR clonotype calling, in-frame beta chains only. Each CDR3 protein gets just one entry, which takes the most common genes and DNA from the rows behind it. The table for this sample lists 150,000 to 200,000 distinct CDR3 sequences; over 25% of them were counted only once. Roughly 1.6% of the sample goes to the ten largest clones. The sequenced sample was blood. These receptors were taken from a girl between 5 and 17 years old with multiple sclerosis.

This clonotype has more than one count but fewer than ten. The chain combines TRBV20-1 with TRBJ1-2; 7 positions agree with TRBD1. There are 11 residues in the CDR3. Trimming at V came to 7 bases and at J to 3 bases, leaving 2 bases not matched to a gene. The germline V gene encodes CDR1 DFQATT and CDR2 SNEGSKA (reference sequence). The CDR3 loop is CSVTGDYGYTF. CDR3 bases: TGCAGTGTCACAGGGGACTATGGCTACACCTTC.

The table lists this clonotype with a few counts. The genes are TRBV7-2 and TRBJ1-5; TRBD1 matches at 9 bases. The V segment lost 4 bases and the J segment 3 bases; nucleotides outside the gene matches: 13. This CDR3 comprises 18 residues. Germline assignment: CDR1 SGHTA and CDR2 FQGNSA. The CDR3 DNA reads TGTGCCAGCAGCTCTCCCCCGGGACAGGGTCTCTACAATCAGCCCCAGCATTTT. It yields the protein CASSSPPGQGLYNQPQHF.